This T cell receptor (beta chain) was recorded in a study of shared clonotypes between healthy human individuals (dated by TCRdb to about 2020). With regard to the full study: A couple of women and a few men aged 18 to 49 years were included in the cohort. Per donor, three plates each were used for CD4 naive and CD4 memory, two for CD8 naive, and one for CD8 memory. Leukapheresis yielded between about 0.9 and 9.5 billion PBMCs per donor. Blood TCR repertoires of a handful of healthy adults were deeply sequenced to estimate repertoire size and the extent of clonotype sharing between individuals. To increase sequencing depth and limit assay-specific biases, TCR repertoire library preparation and sequencing were carried out by different laboratories using diverse techniques. Paper-wide results and their limitations: Sampling was restricted to blood, and TCR repertoires in tissues likely differ from the TCR repertoires found in blood. Compared with non-shared clonotypes, the clonotypes found in all four sorted-subset donors had higher generation probabilities. When several donors were compared, the shared fraction of clonotypes was about 5% for naive CD4, roughly 3.3% for naive CD8, 2.3% for memory CD4, and 0.4% for memory CD8. Pairwise subsampling indicated that sequencing depth was expected to affect the degree of clonotype sharing among donors. Naive subsets generally had larger estimated clonotype richness than memory subsets did. Rarefaction of sorted-subset datasets indicated incomplete sequencing despite the large sequencing depth. The small number of donors limited the genetic and exposure-history diversity represented.

The CDR3 goes from the cysteine to the phenylalanine over 13 residues. The read is trimmed to its CDR3 DNA, 39 bases read in frame from base 1. V gives up 2 bases and J gives up 12 bases, and the segment between their germline ends measures 14 bases. Via the germline V gene, CDR1 is MNHNS and CDR2 SASEGT. In regard to this clone: This receptor's antigen is unknown. No base-level quality is on record; no much larger clone is a single base apart.

The donors were healthy, HIV-negative adults with no recently reported acute infections or vaccinations. All donors were Caucasian adults living in Nashville, Tennessee, USA. CD4+ T cells were enriched through magnetic negative selection, after which naive cells were positively selected on CD45RA and the remaining negative fraction served as the memory subset. After blood collection by leukapheresis, PBMCs were isolated using Ficoll-Histopaque density gradient centrifugation and then cryopreserved in the vapor phase of liquid nitrogen. Purity and quantity of every magnetically sorted T cell population were checked by analytical flow cytometry. Genomic DNA was isolated from every sorted fraction and measured by UV absorbance on a Nanodrop 2000c. Using the deep immunoSEQ assay, multiplex PCR amplified TCR CDR3 regions from genomic DNA. Genomic DNA extracted from each cell subset was distributed evenly over all wells of several immunoSEQ 96-well plates, and each plate served as one replicate. Each replicate PCR for sorted subsets received around 210 ng genomic DNA, equal to tens of thousands of T cell genomes. Purified libraries were measured with a Qubit 3.0 fluorometer, size-checked on a Bioanalyzer 2100, and measured again with the KAPA Library Quantification kit. Every immunoSEQ 96-well plate was sequenced on a dedicated single-read 150-cycle Illumina NextSeq 550 flow cell. In the source study's methods: Because the immunoSEQ output included only junctional sequences and no quality scores, the filtering could not be the same as the filtering used for full-length reads. Sequences were annotated with PyIR, a Python wrapper for IgBLAST v1.9, and V/J genes and CDR3 were assigned using IMGT germline references. Any read was removed if the V/J assignment was weak (E-value above 1e-6), the CDR3 was missing, or the read contained stop codons, out-of-frame junctions, or ambiguous translated residues. A V3J clonotype was defined by an identical inferred V gene, J gene, and CDR3 amino acid sequence. To compute the percentage overlap between repertoires, the number of shared unique clonotypes was divided by the size of the smaller repertoire. Richness of each repertoire was evaluated using RTK rarefaction, the Chao1 estimator, and Recon v2.1 estimates of unobserved clonotypes. OLGA was used to compute generation probabilities for all TCRbeta clonotypes that the gDNA method yielded from four donors. Here the immuneACCESS table is served through TCRdb, limited to in-frame sequences with V and J called. Missing clones are a known gap in these copies; in checked studies unresolved V genes cover under half, and the rest lacks a known reason. V and J calls and clone size are as listed in that table; D and trimming were resolved from the DNA. The sample table contains approximately 2.4 million clones; only one count was recorded for under 97% of them. The biggest ten clones account for around 0.13% of the sample.

The sequencing sample was made of naive CD4+ T cells sorted from blood. In the paper's terms, the cell subset or site label means: CD45RA+ positively selected. The receptor was derived from a man younger than 35 in good health. Here the chain combines TRBV6-1 and TRBJ2-1; no confident D gene assignment can be made. The DNA sequence is given as TGTGCCAGCAGTGAATCCCGATATGTAGGGCAGTTCTTC. Translated, this gives CASSESRYVGQFF.